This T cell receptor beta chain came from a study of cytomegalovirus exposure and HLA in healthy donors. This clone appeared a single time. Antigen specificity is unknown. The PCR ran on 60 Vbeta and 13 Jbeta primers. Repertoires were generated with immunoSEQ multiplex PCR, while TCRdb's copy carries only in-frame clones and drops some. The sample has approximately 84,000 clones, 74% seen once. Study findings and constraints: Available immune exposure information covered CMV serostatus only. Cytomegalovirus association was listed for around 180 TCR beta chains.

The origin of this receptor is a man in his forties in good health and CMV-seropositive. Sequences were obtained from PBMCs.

The CDR3 DNA reads TGCGCCAGCGCGCGAAGCAGGGGCACTGAAGCTTTCTTT. Translation: CASARSRGTEAFF. This rearrangement joins TRBV10-1 to TRBJ1-1; maybe TRBD1 (6 bases). The germline V gene has CDR1 WNHNN and CDR2 SYGVQD (reference sequence). The V and J ends lost 8 bases and 4 bases respectively, with 14 bases between them. This CDR3 is 13 amino acids long.